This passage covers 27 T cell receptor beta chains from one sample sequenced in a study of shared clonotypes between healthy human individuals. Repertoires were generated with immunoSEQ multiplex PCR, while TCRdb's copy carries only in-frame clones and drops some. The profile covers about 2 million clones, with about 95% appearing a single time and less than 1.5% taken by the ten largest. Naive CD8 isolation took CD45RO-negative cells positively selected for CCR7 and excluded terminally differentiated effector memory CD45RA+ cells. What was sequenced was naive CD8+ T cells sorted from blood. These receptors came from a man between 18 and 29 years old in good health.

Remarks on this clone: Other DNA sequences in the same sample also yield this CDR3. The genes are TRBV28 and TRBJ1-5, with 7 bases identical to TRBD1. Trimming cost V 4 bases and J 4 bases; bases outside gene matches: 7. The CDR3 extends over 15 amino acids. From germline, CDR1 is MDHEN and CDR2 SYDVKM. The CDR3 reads CASSSYRGGNQPQHF. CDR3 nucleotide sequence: TGTGCCAGCAGTTCCTACAGGGGTGGAAATCAGCCCCAGCATTTT.

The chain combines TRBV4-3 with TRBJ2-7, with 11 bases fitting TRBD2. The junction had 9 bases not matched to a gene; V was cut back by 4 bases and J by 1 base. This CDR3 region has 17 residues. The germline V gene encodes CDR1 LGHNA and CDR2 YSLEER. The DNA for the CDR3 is TGCGCCAGCAGCCCGGGACTAGCGGAGGTGGGGTCCTACGAGCAGTACTTC. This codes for CASSPGLAEVGSYEQYF.

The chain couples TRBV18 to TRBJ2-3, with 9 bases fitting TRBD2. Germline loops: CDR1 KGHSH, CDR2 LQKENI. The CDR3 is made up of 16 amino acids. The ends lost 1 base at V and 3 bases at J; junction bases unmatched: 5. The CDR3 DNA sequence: TGTGCCAGCTCACCACAGGCTAGCGGGGTGACAGATACGCAGTATTTT. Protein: CASSPQASGVTDTQYF.

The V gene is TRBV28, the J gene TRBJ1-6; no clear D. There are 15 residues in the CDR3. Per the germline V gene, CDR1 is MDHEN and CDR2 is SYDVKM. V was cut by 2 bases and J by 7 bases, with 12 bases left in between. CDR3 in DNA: TGTGCCAGCAGTTTAAGGCTCTCCCCGAATTCACCCCTCCACTTT. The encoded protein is CASSLRLSPNSPLHF.

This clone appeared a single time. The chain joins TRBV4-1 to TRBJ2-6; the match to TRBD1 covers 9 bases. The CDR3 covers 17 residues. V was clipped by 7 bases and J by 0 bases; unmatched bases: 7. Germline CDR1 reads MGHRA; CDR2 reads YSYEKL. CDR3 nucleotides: TGCGCCAGCACACCGGGACAGGGAACCTCTGGGGCCAACGTCCTGACTTTC. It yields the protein CASTPGQGTSGANVLTF.

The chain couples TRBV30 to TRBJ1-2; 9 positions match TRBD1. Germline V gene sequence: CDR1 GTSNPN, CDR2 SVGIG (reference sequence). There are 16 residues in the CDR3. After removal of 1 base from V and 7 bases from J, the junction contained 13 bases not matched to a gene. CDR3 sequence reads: CAWSDALLQGAAGYTF. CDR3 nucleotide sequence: TGTGCCTGGAGTGACGCCCTGTTACAGGGGGCAGCTGGCTACACCTTC.

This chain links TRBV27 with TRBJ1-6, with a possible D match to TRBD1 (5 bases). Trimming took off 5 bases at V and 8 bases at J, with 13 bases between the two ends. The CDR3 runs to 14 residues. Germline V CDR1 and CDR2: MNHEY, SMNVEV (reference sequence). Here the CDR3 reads CASSPTGTHSPLHF. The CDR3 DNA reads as TGTGCCAGCAGTCCAACCGGGACCCATTCACCCCTCCACTTT.

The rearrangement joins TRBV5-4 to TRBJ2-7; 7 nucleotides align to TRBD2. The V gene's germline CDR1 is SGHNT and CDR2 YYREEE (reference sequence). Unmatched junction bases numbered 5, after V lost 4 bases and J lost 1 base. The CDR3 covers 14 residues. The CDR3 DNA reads TGTGCCAGCAGCAACGAGCGGGATTCCTACGAGCAGTACTTC. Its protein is CASSNERDSYEQYF. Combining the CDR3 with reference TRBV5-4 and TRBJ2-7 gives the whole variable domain ETGVTQSPTHLIKTRGQQVTLRCSSQSGHNTVSWYQQALGQGPQFIFQYYREEENGRGNFPPRFSGLQFPNYSSELNVNALELDDSALYLCASSNERDSYEQYFGPGTRLTVT.

The CDR3 region has the DNA TGTGCCAGCAGCCGCGGGACAGGGGTCACTGAAGCTTTCTTT. Its translation: CASSRGTGVTEAFF. The chain is built from TRBV9 and TRBJ1-1; 10 nucleotides line up with TRBD1. CDR1 and CDR2 (germline): SGDLS, YYNGEE. There are 14 residues in the CDR3. The V and J ends lost 4 bases and 4 bases, in that order; junction bases with no gene match: 4.

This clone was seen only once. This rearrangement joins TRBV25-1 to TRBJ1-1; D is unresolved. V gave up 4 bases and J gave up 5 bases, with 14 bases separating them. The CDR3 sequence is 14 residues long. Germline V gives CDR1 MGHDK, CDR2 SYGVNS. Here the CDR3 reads CASSGLWPDTEAFF. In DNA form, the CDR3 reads TGTGCCAGCAGTGGACTTTGGCCTGATACTGAAGCTTTCTTT. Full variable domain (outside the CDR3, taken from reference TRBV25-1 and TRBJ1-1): EADIYQTPRYLVIGTGKKITLECSQTMGHDKMYWYQQDPGMELHLIHYSYGVNSTEKGDLSSESTVSRIRTEHFPLTLESARPSHTSQYLCASSGLWPDTEAFFGQGTRLTVV.

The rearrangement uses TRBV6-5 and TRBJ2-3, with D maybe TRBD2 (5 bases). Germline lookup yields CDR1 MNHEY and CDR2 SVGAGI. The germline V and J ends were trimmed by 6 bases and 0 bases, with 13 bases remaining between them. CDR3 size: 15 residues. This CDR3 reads CASSSFSDSTDTQYF. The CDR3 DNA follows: TGTGCCAGCAGCTCCTTTAGCGACAGCACAGATACGCAGTATTTT.

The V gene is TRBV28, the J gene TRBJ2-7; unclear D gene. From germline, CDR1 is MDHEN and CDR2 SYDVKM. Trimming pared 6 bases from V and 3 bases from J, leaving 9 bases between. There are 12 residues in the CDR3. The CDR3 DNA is TGTGCCAGCAGCCCAGCGTTCTACGAGCAGTACTTC. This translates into CASSPAFYEQYF.

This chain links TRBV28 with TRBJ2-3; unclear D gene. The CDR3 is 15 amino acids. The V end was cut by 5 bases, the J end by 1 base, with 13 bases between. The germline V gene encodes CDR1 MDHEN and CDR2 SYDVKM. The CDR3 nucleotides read TGTGCCAGCAGTCTCCATGGTACCCGCACAGATACGCAGTATTTT. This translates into CASSLHGTRTDTQYF.

The CDR3 bases are TGTGCCAGCAGAAGTAGCGGGAAAGGCACAGATACGCAGTATTTT. It codes for CASRSSGKGTDTQYF. This chain connects TRBV2 to TRBJ2-3; 8 bases are a match to TRBD2. Germline CDR1 is SNHLY and CDR2 is FYNNEI. V lost 6 bases, J lost 1 base, and 6 bases stayed unmatched. The CDR3 has 15 residues.

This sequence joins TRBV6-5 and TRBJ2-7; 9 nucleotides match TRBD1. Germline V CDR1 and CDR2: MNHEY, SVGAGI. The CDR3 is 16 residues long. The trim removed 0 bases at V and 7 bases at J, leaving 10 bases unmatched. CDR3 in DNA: TGTGCCAGCAGTTACTCGTTCGGGGACAGGGCTAAAGAGCAGTACTTC. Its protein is CASSYSFGDRAKEQYF.

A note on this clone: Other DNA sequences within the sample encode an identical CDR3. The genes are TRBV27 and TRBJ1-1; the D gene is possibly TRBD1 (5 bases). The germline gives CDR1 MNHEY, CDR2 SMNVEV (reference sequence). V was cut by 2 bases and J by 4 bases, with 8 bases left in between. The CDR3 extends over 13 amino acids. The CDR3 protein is CASSLGTGTEAFF. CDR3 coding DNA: TGTGCCAGCAGTTTAGGGACTGGCACTGAAGCTTTCTTT.

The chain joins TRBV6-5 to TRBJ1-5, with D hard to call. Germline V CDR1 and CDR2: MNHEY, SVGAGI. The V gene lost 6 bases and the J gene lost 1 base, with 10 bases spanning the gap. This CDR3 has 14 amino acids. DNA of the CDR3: TGTGCCAGCAGCGGGGTTGGAAGCAATCAGCCCCAGCATTTT. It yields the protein CASSGVGSNQPQHF.

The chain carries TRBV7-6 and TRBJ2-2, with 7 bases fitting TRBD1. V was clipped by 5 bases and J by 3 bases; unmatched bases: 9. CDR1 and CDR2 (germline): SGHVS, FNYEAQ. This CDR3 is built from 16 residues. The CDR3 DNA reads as TGTGCCAGCAGCCCCGCAGGGGGAGTATACACCGGGGAGCTGTTTTTT. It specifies CASSPAGGVYTGELFF.

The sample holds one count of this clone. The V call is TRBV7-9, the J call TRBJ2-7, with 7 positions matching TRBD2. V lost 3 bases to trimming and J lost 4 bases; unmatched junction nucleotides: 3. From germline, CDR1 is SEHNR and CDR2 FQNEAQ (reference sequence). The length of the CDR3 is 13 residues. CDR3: CASSFPSGYEQYF. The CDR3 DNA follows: TGTGCCAGCAGCTTCCCTAGCGGTTACGAGCAGTACTTC.

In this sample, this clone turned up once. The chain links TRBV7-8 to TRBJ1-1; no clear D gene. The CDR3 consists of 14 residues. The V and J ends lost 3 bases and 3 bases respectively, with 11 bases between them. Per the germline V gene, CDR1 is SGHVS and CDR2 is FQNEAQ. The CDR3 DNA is TGTGCCAGCAGCTTGAGGGTAAGGGACACTGAAGCTTTCTTT. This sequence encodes CASSLRVRDTEAFF.

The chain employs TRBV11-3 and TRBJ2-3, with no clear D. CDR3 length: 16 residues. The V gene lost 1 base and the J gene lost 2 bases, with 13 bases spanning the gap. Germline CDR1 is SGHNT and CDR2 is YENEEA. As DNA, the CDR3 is TGTGCCAGCAGCTTAGGGCTTGCCTTCAACACAGATACGCAGTATTTT. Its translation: CASSLGLAFNTDTQYF.

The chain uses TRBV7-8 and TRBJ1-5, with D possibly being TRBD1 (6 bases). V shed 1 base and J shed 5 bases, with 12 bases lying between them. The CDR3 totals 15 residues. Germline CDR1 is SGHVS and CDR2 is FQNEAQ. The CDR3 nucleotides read TGTGCCAGCAGCTTAGTCAGGGGCCCGGATCAGCCCCAGCATTTT. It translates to CASSLVRGPDQPQHF.

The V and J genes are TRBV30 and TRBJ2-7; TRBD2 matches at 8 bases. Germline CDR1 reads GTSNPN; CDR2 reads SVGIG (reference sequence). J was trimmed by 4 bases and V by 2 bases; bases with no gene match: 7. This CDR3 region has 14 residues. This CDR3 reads CAWSFTSGPYEQYF. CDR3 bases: TGTGCCTGGAGTTTCACTAGCGGACCGTACGAGCAGTACTTC.

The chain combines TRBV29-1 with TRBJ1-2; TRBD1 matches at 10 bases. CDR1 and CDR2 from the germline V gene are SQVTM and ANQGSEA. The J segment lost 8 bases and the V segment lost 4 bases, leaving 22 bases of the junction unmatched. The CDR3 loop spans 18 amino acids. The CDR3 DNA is TGCAGCGTTGCCCGTAAACCGGGACAGGGGAGTATATCGGAGGGCTACACCTTC. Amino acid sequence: CSVARKPGQGSISEGYTF.

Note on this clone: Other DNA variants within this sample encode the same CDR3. CDR3 sequence reads: CASSSGQGVTEAFF. As DNA, the CDR3 is TGCGCCAGCAGCTCGGGACAGGGGGTCACTGAAGCTTTCTTT. The chain combines TRBV5-1 with TRBJ1-1; 11 bases map to TRBD1. Germline loops: CDR1 SGHRS, CDR2 YFSETQ. The CDR3 spans 14 residues. J was trimmed by 4 bases and V by 3 bases; bases with no gene match: 2.

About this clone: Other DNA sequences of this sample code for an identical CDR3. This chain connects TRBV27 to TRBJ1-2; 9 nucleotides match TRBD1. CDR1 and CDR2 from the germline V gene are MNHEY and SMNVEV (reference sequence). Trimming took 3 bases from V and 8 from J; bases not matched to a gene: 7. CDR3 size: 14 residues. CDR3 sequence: CASSFTGGAGGYTF. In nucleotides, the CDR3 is TGTGCCAGCAGTTTTACAGGGGGCGCAGGCGGCTACACCTTC.

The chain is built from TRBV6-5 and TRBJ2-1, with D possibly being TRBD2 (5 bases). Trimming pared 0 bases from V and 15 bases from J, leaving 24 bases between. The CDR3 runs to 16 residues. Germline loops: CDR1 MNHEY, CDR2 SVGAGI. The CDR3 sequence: CASSYSGPDGVDGVFF. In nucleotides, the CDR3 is TGTGCCAGCAGTTACTCCGGGCCTGACGGGGTGGACGGGGTGTTCTTC.